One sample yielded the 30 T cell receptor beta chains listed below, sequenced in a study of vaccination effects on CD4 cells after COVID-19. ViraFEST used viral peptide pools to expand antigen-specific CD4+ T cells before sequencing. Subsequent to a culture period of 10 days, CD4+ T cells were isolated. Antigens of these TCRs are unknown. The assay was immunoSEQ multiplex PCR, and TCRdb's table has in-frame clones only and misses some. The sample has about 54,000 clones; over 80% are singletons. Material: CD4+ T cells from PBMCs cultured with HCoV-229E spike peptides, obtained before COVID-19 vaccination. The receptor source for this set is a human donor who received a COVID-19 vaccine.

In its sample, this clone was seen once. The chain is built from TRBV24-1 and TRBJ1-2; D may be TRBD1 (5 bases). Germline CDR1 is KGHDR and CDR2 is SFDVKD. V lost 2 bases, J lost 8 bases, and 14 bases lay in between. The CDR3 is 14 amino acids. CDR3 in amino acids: CATSDSNPAGGYTF. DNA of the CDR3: TGTGCCACCAGTGATTCGAACCCCGCAGGGGGCTACACCTTC.

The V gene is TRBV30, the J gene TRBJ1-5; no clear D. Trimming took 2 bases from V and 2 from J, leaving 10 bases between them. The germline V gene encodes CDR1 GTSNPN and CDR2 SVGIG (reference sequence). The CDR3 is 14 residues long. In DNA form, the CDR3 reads TGTGCCTGGAGTCCCCTGAGTGGCAATCAGCCCCAGCATTTT. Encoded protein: CAWSPLSGNQPQHF.

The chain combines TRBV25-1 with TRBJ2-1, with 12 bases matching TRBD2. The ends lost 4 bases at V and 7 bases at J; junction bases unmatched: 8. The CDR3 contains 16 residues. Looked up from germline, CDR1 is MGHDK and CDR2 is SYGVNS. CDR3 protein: CASSASSGGAFNEQFF. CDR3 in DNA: TGTGCCAGCAGTGCCTCTAGCGGGGGGGCCTTTAATGAGCAGTTCTTC.

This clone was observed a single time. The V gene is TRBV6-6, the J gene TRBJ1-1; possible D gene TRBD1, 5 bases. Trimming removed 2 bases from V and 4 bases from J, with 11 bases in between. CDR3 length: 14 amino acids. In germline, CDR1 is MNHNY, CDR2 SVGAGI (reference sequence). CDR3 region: CASSYSGGGTEAFF. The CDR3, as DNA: TGTGCCAGCAGTTACAGTGGGGGAGGCACTGAAGCTTTCTTT.

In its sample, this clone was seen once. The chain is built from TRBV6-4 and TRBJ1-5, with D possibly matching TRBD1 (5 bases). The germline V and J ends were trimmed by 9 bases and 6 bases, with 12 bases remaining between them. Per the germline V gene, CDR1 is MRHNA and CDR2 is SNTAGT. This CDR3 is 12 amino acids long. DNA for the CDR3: TGTGCCAGGGAAAGGGGAAGTCAGCCCCAGCATTTT. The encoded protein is CARERGSQPQHF.

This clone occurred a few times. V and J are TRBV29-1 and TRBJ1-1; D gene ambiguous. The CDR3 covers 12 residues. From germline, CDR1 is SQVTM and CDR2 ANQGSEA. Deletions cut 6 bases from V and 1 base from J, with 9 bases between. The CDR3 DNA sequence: TGCAGCGTGAGACACACGAACACTGAAGCTTTCTTT. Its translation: CSVRHTNTEAFF.

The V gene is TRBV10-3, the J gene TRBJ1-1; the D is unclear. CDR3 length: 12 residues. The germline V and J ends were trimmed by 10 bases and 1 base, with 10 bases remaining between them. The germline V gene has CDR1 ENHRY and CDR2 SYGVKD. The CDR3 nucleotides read TGTGCCACCACCGAGGGGAACACTGAAGCTTTCTTT. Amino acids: CATTEGNTEAFF.

CDR3: CASSASGGQEDTQYF. CDR3 DNA: TGTGCCAGCAGCGCGTCGGGGGGGCAGGAAGATACGCAGTATTTT. The chain combines TRBV9 with TRBJ2-3; 8 nucleotides line up with TRBD2. The CDR3 totals 15 residues. V shed 3 bases and J 5 bases; nucleotides not matched to a gene: 8. CDR1 and CDR2 (germline): SGDLS, YYNGEE.

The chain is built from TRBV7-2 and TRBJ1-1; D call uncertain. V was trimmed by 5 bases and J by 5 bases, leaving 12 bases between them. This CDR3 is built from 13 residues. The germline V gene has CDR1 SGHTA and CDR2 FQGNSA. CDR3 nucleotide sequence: TGTGCCAGCAGCCGGAACTGGGAGACTGAAGCTTTCTTT. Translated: CASSRNWETEAFF.

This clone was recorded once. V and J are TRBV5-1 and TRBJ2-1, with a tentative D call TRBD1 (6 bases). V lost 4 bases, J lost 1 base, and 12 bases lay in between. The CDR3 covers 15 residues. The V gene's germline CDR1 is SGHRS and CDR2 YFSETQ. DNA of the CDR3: TGCGCCAGCAGCCTACAGGGTTCTTCCTACAATGAGCAGTTCTTC. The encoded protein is CASSLQGSSYNEQFF. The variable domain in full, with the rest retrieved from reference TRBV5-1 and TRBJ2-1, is KAGVTQTPRYLIKTRGQQVTLSCSPISGHRSVSWYQQTPGQGLQFLFEYFSETQRNKGNFPGRFSGRQFSNSRSEMNVSTLELGDSALYLCASSLQGSSYNEQFFGPGTRLTVL.

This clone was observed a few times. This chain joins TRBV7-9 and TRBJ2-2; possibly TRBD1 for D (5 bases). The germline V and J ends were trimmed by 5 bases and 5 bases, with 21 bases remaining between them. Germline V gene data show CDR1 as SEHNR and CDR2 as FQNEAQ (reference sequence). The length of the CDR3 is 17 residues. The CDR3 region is CASSRTPGRLGTGELFF. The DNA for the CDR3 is TGTGCCAGCAGCCGAACCCCAGGGCGGCTGGGGACCGGGGAGCTGTTTTTT.

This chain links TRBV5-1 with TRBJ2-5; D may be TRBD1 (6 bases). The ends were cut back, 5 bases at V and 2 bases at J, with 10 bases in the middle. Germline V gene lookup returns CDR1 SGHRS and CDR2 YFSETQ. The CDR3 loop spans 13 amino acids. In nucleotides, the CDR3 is TGCGCCAGCAGTACAGGGAGTCAAGAGACCCAGTACTTC. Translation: CASSTGSQETQYF.

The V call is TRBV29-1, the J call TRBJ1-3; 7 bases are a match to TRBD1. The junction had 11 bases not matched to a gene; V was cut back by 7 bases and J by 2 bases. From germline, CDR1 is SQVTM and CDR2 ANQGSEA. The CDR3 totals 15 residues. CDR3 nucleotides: TGCAGCGCCACACCAGGGGGGCTGGCTGGAAACACCATATATTTT. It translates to CSATPGGLAGNTIYF.

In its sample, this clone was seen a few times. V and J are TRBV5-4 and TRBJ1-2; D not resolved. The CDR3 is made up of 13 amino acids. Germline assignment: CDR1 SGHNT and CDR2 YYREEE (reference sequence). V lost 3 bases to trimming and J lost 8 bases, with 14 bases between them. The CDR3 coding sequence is TGTGCCAGCAGCTACGGGGATGTGCGGGGCTACACCTTC. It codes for CASSYGDVRGYTF.

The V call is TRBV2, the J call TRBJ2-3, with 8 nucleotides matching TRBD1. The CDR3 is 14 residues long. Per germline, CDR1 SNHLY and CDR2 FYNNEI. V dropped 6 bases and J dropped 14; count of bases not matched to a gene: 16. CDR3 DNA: TGTGCCAGCAGGCCGGGACAGGCTAATCTCCCTCCGTATTTT. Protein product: CASRPGQANLPPYF.

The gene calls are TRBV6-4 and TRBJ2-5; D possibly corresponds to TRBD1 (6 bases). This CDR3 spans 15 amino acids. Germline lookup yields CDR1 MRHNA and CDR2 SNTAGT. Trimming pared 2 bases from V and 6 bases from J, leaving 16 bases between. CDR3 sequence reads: CASSDPKTGPKTQYF. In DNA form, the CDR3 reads TGTGCCAGCAGTGACCCAAAGACAGGTCCGAAGACCCAGTACTTC.

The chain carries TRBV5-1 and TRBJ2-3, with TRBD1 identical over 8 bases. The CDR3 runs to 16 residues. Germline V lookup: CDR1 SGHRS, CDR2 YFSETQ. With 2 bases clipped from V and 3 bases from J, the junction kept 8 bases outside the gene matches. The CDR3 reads CASSFTGGSSTDTQYF. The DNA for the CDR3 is TGCGCCAGCAGCTTTACAGGGGGTTCGAGTACAGATACGCAGTATTTT.

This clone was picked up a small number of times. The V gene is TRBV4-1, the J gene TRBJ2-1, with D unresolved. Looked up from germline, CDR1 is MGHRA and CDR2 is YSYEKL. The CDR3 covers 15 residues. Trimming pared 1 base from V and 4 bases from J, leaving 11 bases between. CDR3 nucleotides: TGCGCCAGCAGCCAAGCGGTACAGCCTTACAATGAGCAGTTCTTC. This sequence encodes CASSQAVQPYNEQFF.

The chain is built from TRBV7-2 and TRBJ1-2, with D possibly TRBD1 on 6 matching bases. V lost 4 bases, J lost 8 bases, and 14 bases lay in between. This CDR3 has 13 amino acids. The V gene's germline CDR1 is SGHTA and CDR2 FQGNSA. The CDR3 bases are TGTGCCAGCAGCTCAGAAGGGGGGGACGGCTACACCTTC. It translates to CASSSEGGDGYTF.

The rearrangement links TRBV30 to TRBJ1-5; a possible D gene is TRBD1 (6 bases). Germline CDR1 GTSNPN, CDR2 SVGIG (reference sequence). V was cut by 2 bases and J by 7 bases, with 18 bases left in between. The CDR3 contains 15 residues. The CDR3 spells CAWSPTSGVRQPQHF. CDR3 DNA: TGTGCCTGGAGTCCTACATCAGGGGTCCGGCAGCCCCAGCATTTT. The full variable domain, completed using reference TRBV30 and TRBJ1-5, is SQTIHQWPATLVQPVGSPLSLECTVEGTSNPNLYWYRQAAGRGLQLLFYSVGIGQISSEVPQNLSASRPQDRQFILSSKKLLLSDSGFYLCAWSPTSGVRQPQHFGDGTRLSIL.

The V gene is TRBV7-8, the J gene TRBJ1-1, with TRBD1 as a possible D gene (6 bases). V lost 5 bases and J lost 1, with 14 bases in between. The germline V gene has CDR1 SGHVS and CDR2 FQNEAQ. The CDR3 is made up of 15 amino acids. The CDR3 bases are TGTGCCAGCAGCCGAGGATCGGGGGCGAACACTGAAGCTTTCTTT. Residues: CASSRGSGANTEAFF.

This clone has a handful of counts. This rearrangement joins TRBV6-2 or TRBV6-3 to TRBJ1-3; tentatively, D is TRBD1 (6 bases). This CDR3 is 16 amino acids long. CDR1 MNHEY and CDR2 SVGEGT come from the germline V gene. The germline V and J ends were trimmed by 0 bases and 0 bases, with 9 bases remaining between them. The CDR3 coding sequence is TGTGCCAGCAGTTACTCGAGACAGGACTCTGGAAACACCATATATTTT. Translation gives CASSYSRQDSGNTIYF.

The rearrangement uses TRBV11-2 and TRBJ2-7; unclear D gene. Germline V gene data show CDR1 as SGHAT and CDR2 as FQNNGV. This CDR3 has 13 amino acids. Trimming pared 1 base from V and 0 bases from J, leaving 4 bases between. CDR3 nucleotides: TGTGCCAGCAGCTTAGCTTCCTCCTACGAGCAGTACGTC. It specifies CASSLASSYEQYV.

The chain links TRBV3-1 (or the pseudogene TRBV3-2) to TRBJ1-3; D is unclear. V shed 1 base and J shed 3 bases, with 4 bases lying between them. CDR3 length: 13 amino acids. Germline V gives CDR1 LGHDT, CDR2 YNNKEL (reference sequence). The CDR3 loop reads CASSQVGGNTIYF. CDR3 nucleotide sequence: TGTGCCAGCAGCCAAGTCGGTGGAAACACCATATATTTT.

The CDR3 region is CASRGQGALNQPQHF. In DNA form, the CDR3 reads TGTGCCAGCAGGGGACAGGGGGCCTTGAATCAGCCCCAGCATTTT. V is TRBV2 and J is TRBJ1-5; TRBD1 agrees at 12 bases. The germline V gene encodes CDR1 SNHLY and CDR2 FYNNEI. This CDR3 region has 15 residues. The ends lost 6 bases at V and 4 bases at J; junction bases unmatched: 4.

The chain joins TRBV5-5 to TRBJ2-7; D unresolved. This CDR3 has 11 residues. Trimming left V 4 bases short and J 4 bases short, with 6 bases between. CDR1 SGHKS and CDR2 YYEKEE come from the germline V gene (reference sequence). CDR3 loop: CASSLEYEQYV. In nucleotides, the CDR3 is TGTGCCAGCAGCCTTGAGTACGAGCAGTACGTC.

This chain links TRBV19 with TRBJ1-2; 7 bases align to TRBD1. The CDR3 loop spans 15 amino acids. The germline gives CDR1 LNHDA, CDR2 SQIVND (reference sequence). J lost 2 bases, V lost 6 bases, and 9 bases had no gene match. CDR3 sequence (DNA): TGTGCCAGTAGGCCGCTAACAGGGGCCAACTATGGCTACACCTTC. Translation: CASRPLTGANYGYTF.

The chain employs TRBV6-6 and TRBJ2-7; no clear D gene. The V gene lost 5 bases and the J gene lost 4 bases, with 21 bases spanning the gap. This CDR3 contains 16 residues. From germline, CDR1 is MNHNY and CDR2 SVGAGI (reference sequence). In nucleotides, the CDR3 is TGTGCCAGCAGTCCGACCCCGGGCCACGCGTTGTACGAGCAGTACGTC. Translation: CASSPTPGHALYEQYV.

CDR3 DNA sequence: TGTGCCAGCAGTTTGCCGGGGGCGATTGGCTACACCTTC. It is translated as CASSLPGAIGYTF. The chain carries TRBV28 and TRBJ1-2, with D perhaps TRBD1 (6 bases). V lost 3 bases to trimming and J lost 7 bases, with 12 bases between them. Germline CDR1 and CDR2: MDHEN and SYDVKM. The CDR3 runs 13 residues.

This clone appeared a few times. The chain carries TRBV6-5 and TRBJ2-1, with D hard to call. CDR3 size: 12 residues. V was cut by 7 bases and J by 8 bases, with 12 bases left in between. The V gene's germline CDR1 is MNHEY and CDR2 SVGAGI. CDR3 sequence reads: CASTNTWDEQFF. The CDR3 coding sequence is TGTGCCAGCACCAACACGTGGGATGAGCAGTTCTTC.